What follows are 27 T cell receptor beta chains derived from one specimen sequenced in a study of radiation and T cells in renal cell carcinoma. As to time point: blood 2 weeks post-SBRT. Treatment indicated: 15 Gy SBRT to primary tumor, nephrectomy 4 weeks later. The table came from immunoSEQ multiplex PCR; TCRdb's copy has only in-frame clones and leaves some out. In the table there are under 150,000 clones, 75% to 85% of which are singletons. The sequencing here drew on blood, taken from a patient whose treatment included radiotherapy and nephrectomy. These receptors were obtained from a woman aged 60 to 75 with renal cell carcinoma.

This rearrangement joins TRBV19 to TRBJ2-2; TRBD2 agrees at 7 bases. The V segment lost 10 bases and the J segment 3 bases; nucleotides outside the gene matches: 11. Germline V gives CDR1 LNHDA, CDR2 SQIVND (reference sequence). This CDR3 has 15 amino acids. The CDR3 coding sequence is TGTGCCACCACGATGGGGAGGGTGGACACCGGGGAGCTGTTTTTT. Translating gives CATTMGRVDTGELFF.

The V call is TRBV21-1, the J call TRBJ2-3. TRBV21-1 is termed a pseudogene. The CDR3 extends over 16 amino acids. The CDR3 region is CASSKGVPLYTDTQYF. As DNA, the CDR3 is TGTGCCAGCAGCAAAGGGGTCCCCCTTTACACAGATACGCAGTATTTT.

The chain links TRBV29-1 to TRBJ1-2; TRBD1 might be the D (5 bases). Germline CDR1 SQVTM, CDR2 ANQGSEA. The CDR3 contains 12 residues. V was trimmed by 3 bases and J by 10 bases, leaving 15 bases between them. CDR3 region: CSVEGRARDYTF. Written as DNA, the CDR3 is TGCAGCGTTGAGGGACGGGCAAGGGACTACACCTTC. Complete variable domain (other parts from reference TRBV29-1 and TRBJ1-2): SAVISQKPSRDICQRGTSLTIQCQVDSQVTMMFWYRQQPGQSLTLIATANQGSEATYESGFVIDKFPISRPNLTFSTLTVSNMSPEDSSIYLCSVEGRARDYTFGSGTRLTVV.

The CDR3 nucleotides are TGTGCCAGCAGCCGCGGCACAGGGTGGACAGATACGCAGTATTTT. Residues: CASSRGTGWTDTQYF. The J gene is TRBJ2-3, the V gene TRBV28; a weak D match, TRBD1 (6 bases). The CDR3 extends over 15 amino acids. V lost 6 bases and J lost 3, with 16 bases in between. The germline V gene has CDR1 MDHEN and CDR2 SYDVKM.

This rearrangement joins TRBV2 to TRBJ2-7; TRBD1 might be the D (6 bases). Germline CDR1 and CDR2: SNHLY and FYNNEI. The germline V and J ends were trimmed by 8 bases and 3 bases, with 8 bases remaining between them. The CDR3 extends over 11 amino acids. The CDR3 region has the DNA TGTGCCAGCGGCAGGGGCTACGAGCAGTACTTC. Translating gives CASGRGYEQYF.

V gene TRBV2 combines with J gene TRBJ2-5, with 10 bases lining up with TRBD2. The tail of the sequence fits TRBJ2-7 better, so the J call may be wrong. In germline, CDR1 is SNHLY, CDR2 FYNNEI. The CDR3 contains 15 residues. The CDR3 bases are TGTGCCAGCAAGATGGAAGCGGGGGGGCGCTACGAGCAGTACTTC. This translates into CASKMEAGGRYEQYF.

This rearrangement joins TRBV5-4 to TRBJ2-3, with 11 bases identical to TRBD2. CDR1 is SGHNT and CDR2 is YYREEE in the germline V gene (reference sequence). V dropped 3 bases and J dropped 1; count of bases not matched to a gene: 7. The CDR3 covers 17 residues. CDR3 sequence: CASSSLTSGSGTDTQYF. The CDR3 coding sequence is TGTGCCAGCAGCTCTCTAACTAGCGGGAGTGGCACAGATACGCAGTATTTT.

The rearrangement links TRBV6-6 to TRBJ1-2; possible D gene TRBD1, 5 bases. Germline V lookup: CDR1 MNHNY, CDR2 SVGAGI (reference sequence). This CDR3 region has 14 residues. V lost 3 bases and J lost 4, with 12 bases in between. The chain's CDR3 is CASSYSGNGYGYTF. The CDR3 nucleotides are TGTGCCAGCAGTTATTCAGGGAACGGCTATGGCTACACCTTC.

The V call is TRBV19, the J call TRBJ1-1; a possible D gene is TRBD1 (5 bases). The CDR3 length is 14 residues. Trimming pared 9 bases from V and 3 bases from J, leaving 17 bases between. Germline V CDR1 and CDR2: LNHDA, SQIVND (reference sequence). The CDR3 here is CASRAQVWHTEAFF. In DNA, the CDR3 is TGTGCCAGCAGGGCCCAGGTATGGCACACTGAAGCTTTCTTT.

The chain uses TRBV5-1 and TRBJ2-3; tentative D call: TRBD2 (5 bases). Trimming removed 4 bases from V and 6 bases from J, with 9 bases in between. The CDR3 contains 12 residues. In germline, CDR1 is SGHRS, CDR2 YFSETQ. CDR3 in DNA: TGCGCCAGCAGCGGGGAGTCCGATACGCAGTATTTT. Amino acid sequence: CASSGESDTQYF.

This chain connects TRBV6-1 to TRBJ1-4, with 9 bases identical to TRBD1. The germline CDR1 and CDR2 sequences are MNHNS and SASEGT. V shed 10 bases and J 7 bases; nucleotides not matched to a gene: 7. CDR3 size: 13 residues. CDR3 region: CATTGTGFEKLFF. The CDR3 DNA reads as TGTGCCACGACCGGGACAGGGTTTGAAAAACTGTTTTTT.

The J gene is TRBJ1-1, the V gene TRBV19, with unresolved D. Germline CDR1 LNHDA, CDR2 SQIVND (reference sequence). The CDR3 consists of 15 residues. Trimming stripped 3 bases from V and 6 bases from J, with 17 bases between. The CDR3 loop reads CASSIRPGPTAEAFF. The CDR3 nucleotides read TGTGCCAGTAGTATCCGGCCGGGTCCTACAGCTGAAGCTTTCTTT.

Here the CDR3 reads CASSLGTGTSNQPQHF. The CDR3 DNA is TGTGCCAGCTCACTAGGGACAGGCACTAGCAATCAGCCCCAGCATTTT. V gene TRBV18 combines with J gene TRBJ1-5; 8 bases align to TRBD1. This CDR3 spans 16 amino acids. CDR1 and CDR2 (germline): KGHSH, LQKENI. Losses at the gene ends were 4 bases for V and 0 bases for J; bases not matched to a gene: 5.

This rearrangement joins TRBV18 to TRBJ1-2, with D possibly TRBD1 on 5 matching bases. Germline V gives CDR1 KGHSH, CDR2 LQKENI. This CDR3 comprises 14 residues. With 3 bases removed from V and 2 bases from J, the gap between germline ends came to 10 bases. CDR3 loop: CASSPAGLNYGYTF. Here the CDR3 DNA reads TGTGCCAGCTCACCGGCAGGGCTGAACTATGGCTACACCTTC.

The rearrangement uses TRBV7-2 and TRBJ2-3; D not certain. The CDR3 extends over 14 amino acids. Germline V gene data show CDR1 as SGHTA and CDR2 as FQGNSA. The V end lost 4 bases, the J end lost 2 bases, and 10 bases lay between the germline ends. Here the CDR3 DNA reads TGTGCCAGCAGCTCCCCGGGTGCCACAGATACGCAGTATTTT. This gives the protein CASSSPGATDTQYF.

This chain joins TRBV27 and TRBJ2-5; TRBD1 might be the D (8 bases). CDR1 and CDR2 (germline): MNHEY, SMNVEV (reference sequence). Deletions cut 6 bases from V and 5 bases from J, with 19 bases between. The CDR3 totals 15 residues. The CDR3 region has the DNA TGTGCCAGCAGCTCGGGAGGTCGGACAGGGGAGACCCAGTACTTC. Amino acid sequence: CASSSGGRTGETQYF.

The rearrangement links TRBV30 to TRBJ1-6, with no clear D. Per germline, CDR1 GTSNPN and CDR2 SVGIG (reference sequence). There are 14 residues in the CDR3. The ends were cut back, 1 base at V and 5 bases at J, with 9 bases in the middle. CDR3 protein: CAWSGRQDNSPLHF. For the CDR3, the DNA is TGTGCCTGGAGTGGGCGACAAGATAATTCACCCCTCCACTTT.

This chain uses TRBV5-1 with TRBJ2-7; no firm D call. Per germline, CDR1 SGHRS and CDR2 YFSETQ. This CDR3 comprises 15 residues. V was cut by 4 bases and J by 2 bases, with 16 bases left in between. The CDR3 nucleotides read TGCGCCAGCAGCCAGCTCGGCGCACAACCCTACGAGCAGTACTTC. Encoded protein: CASSQLGAQPYEQYF.

This chain uses TRBV7-9 with TRBJ2-7, with TRBD2 matching over 10 bases. The germline CDR1 and CDR2 sequences are SEHNR and FQNEAQ (reference sequence). Germline trimming cut 4 bases from V and 1 base from J; bases unmatched to any gene: 10. This CDR3 is 17 amino acids long. The CDR3 region is CASSSTSGDIVSYEQYF. Here the CDR3 DNA reads TGTGCCAGCAGCTCCACTAGCGGGGACATCGTTTCCTACGAGCAGTACTTC.

The chain links TRBV6-5 to TRBJ2-7; 7 bases match TRBD1. Germline V gene sequence: CDR1 MNHEY, CDR2 SVGAGI. The CDR3 loop spans 16 amino acids. J gave up 0 bases and V 0 bases, and 5 bases lay outside the gene matches. The CDR3 DNA is TGTGCCAGCAGTTACTCGCGACAGGGTATCTCCTACGAGCAGTACTTC. This gives the protein CASSYSRQGISYEQYF.

On this clone: This sample also contains other DNA sequences that code for the same CDR3. This rearrangement joins TRBV9 to TRBJ2-5; D call uncertain. V was cut by 0 bases and J by 4 bases, with 4 bases left in between. The CDR3 consists of 12 residues. Germline-derived CDR1 and CDR2 are SGDLS and YYNGEE. CDR3 protein: CASSVGGETQYF. The CDR3 DNA follows: TGTGCCAGCAGCGTAGGGGGAGAGACCCAGTACTTC.

The V gene is TRBV6-1, the J gene TRBJ1-5, with TRBD1 as a possible D gene (6 bases). Trimming took 0 bases from V and 2 from J, leaving 17 bases between them. Germline CDR1 and CDR2: MNHNS and SASEGT. The CDR3 length is 18 residues. CDR3 loop: CASSEAIQGRSGNQPQHF. The CDR3 DNA reads as TGTGCCAGCAGTGAAGCGATTCAGGGGAGGTCGGGCAATCAGCCCCAGCATTTT.

This clone appeared a few times. The J gene is TRBJ1-4, the V gene TRBV18; D ambiguous. This CDR3 region has 15 residues. Trimming pared 0 bases from V and 6 bases from J, leaving 11 bases between. Germline V gene sequence: CDR1 KGHSH, CDR2 LQKENI. The CDR3 nucleotides are TGTGCCAGCTCACCACCAGTGCGGGGTGATGAAAAACTGTTTTTT. Protein product: CASSPPVRGDEKLFF.

CDR3 protein: CASSQDRVGRGIRNEQFF. The CDR3 DNA sequence: TGTGCCAGCAGCCAAGATCGGGTGGGCAGGGGGATTCGGAATGAGCAGTTCTTC. This chain connects TRBV14 to TRBJ2-1; TRBD1 matches 7 bases. The V gene end was trimmed by 0 bases and the J gene end by 7 bases; junction bases not matched to a gene: 15. This CDR3 comprises 18 residues. CDR1 and CDR2 (germline): SGHDN, FVKESK.

V usage is TRBV9 and J usage is TRBJ1-4; no clear D gene. CDR1 and CDR2 from the germline V gene are SGDLS and YYNGEE. V was trimmed by 0 bases and J by 4 bases, leaving 7 bases between them. This CDR3 is built from 14 residues. The chain's CDR3 is CASSVGGGNEKLFF. The CDR3 bases are TGTGCCAGCAGCGTAGGAGGCGGTAATGAAAAACTGTTTTTT. The whole variable domain, filled in from reference TRBV9 and TRBJ1-4, reads DSGVTQTPKHLITATGQRVTLRCSPRSGDLSVYWYQQSLDQGLQFLIQYYNGEERAKGNILERFSAQQFPDLHSELNLSSLELGDSALYFCASSVGGGNEKLFFGSGTQLSVL.

The CDR3 is CSAKGGFYTF. CDR3 DNA sequence: TGCAGTGCTAAGGGGGGGTTCTACACCTTC. The chain links TRBV20-1 to TRBJ1-2; D is possibly TRBD1 (6 bases). Germline CDR1 and CDR2: DFQATT and SNEGSKA (reference sequence). The V end lost 4 bases, the J end lost 10 bases, and 10 bases lay between the germline ends. This CDR3 is built from 10 residues.

The chain uses TRBV13 and TRBJ2-5, with a tentative D call TRBD2 (6 bases). Germline assignment: CDR1 PRHDT and CDR2 FYEKMQ (reference sequence). V lost 3 bases to trimming and J lost 8 bases, with 19 bases between them. The CDR3 loop spans 15 amino acids. This CDR3 is CASSFGGLRDATQYF. CDR3 bases: TGTGCCAGCAGCTTTGGGGGACTCCGCGACGCAACCCAGTACTTC.